This record covers a single TCR beta chain. In the authors' methods: Cell counts per sample came from amplifying reference gene primers. Data came from immunoSEQ multiplex PCR; TCRdb stores just in-frame clones and leaves some out. D and trimming were read from the DNA, whereas the V and J calls and clone size are those reported in that table. Altogether around 140,000 clones are present, around 72% being singletons, with the ten largest covering 1.9%. The V gene's germline CDR1 is SGDLS and CDR2 YYNGEE. The CDR3 runs 17 residues. J was trimmed by 9 bases and V by 0 bases; bases with no gene match: 14. The data derive from a study of blood T cell repertoires in COVID-19. The overall study: Both acute and convalescent COVID-19 samples were obtained from the United States, Italy and Spain. The cDNA or gDNA used as material had been derived from T cells, B-cell-depleted T cells, or PBMCs.

The TCR sequence derives from a woman aged 55-75 years with acute or convalescent COVID-19. This sequence joins TRBV9 and TRBJ2-1, with 8 bases lining up with TRBD2. Sequencing was carried out using peripheral blood. The CDR3 DNA is TGTGCCAGCAGCGTAGCCAGCCTTTTGGCTAGCGGGTCTGAGCAGTTCTTC. Translation: CASSVASLLASGSEQFF.